What follows are 20 T cell receptor beta chains derived from one specimen sequenced in a study of blood T cell repertoires in COVID-19. Here immunoSEQ multiplex PCR was the method, and the copy in TCRdb shows in-frame clones only, minus some. The sample yields roughly 260,000 clones, around nine tenths seen once. The specimen sequenced was peripheral blood. These receptors were collected from a man between 40 and 49 years old who had recovered from COVID-19.

The gene calls are TRBV6-5 and TRBJ1-1, with D perhaps TRBD1 (5 bases). The CDR3 covers 14 residues. The germline V gene has CDR1 MNHEY and CDR2 SVGAGI. V was shortened by 5 bases and J by 0 bases, with 10 bases between the two germline ends. CDR3 sequence: CASSLQALNTEAFF. CDR3 DNA sequence: TGTGCCAGCAGTCTACAGGCTTTGAACACTGAAGCTTTCTTT.

The chain is built from TRBV10-3 and TRBJ2-7; 10 bases are a match to TRBD1. V lost 4 bases, J lost 6 bases, and 9 bases stayed unmatched. The germline V gene encodes CDR1 ENHRY and CDR2 SYGVKD. The CDR3 is 15 amino acids. DNA of the CDR3: TGTGCCATCAGTGGTCCGGACAGGGGGGCCGTCGAGCAGTACTTC. Translating gives CAISGPDRGAVEQYF.

The V gene is TRBV7-2, the J gene TRBJ2-3; unclear D gene. Deletions cut 8 bases from V and 0 bases from J, with 9 bases between. Germline V gene sequence: CDR1 SGHTA, CDR2 FQGNSA. The CDR3 covers 13 residues. The CDR3 DNA is TGTGCCAGCTCCGCGACTAGCACAGATACGCAGTATTTT. Its protein is CASSATSTDTQYF. The full variable domain, in which reference TRBV7-2 and TRBJ2-3 provide the parts outside the CDR3, is GAGVSQSPSNKVTEKGKDVELRCDPISGHTALYWYRQSLGQGLEFLIYFQGNSAPDKSGLPSDRFSAERTGGSVSTLTIQRTQQEDSAVYLCASSATSTDTQYFGPGTRLTVL.

This chain's CDR3 is CASSLDLAGPGELFF. The CDR3 nucleotides are TGTGCCAGCAGCTTAGATTTGGCGGGCCCCGGGGAGCTGTTTTTT. This sequence joins TRBV11-2 and TRBJ2-2, with D possibly being TRBD2 (5 bases). Germline V gives CDR1 SGHAT, CDR2 FQNNGV. The V end lost 0 bases, the J end lost 6 bases, and 11 bases lay between the germline ends. The CDR3 spans 15 residues.

This chain links TRBV5-4 with TRBJ2-1; 7 bases fit TRBD2. CDR1 is SGHNT and CDR2 is YYREEE in the germline V gene (reference sequence). This CDR3 is 16 amino acids long. After removal of 4 bases from V and 3 bases from J, the junction contained 10 bases not matched to a gene. CDR3 coding DNA: TGTGCCAGCAGCACCCTAGCGGTAGAGATCTACAATGAGCAGTTCTTC. Its translation: CASSTLAVEIYNEQFF.

This clone was counted a single time. V is TRBV2 and J is TRBJ2-2; no firm D call. The CDR3 runs to 13 residues. V lost 4 bases and J 5 bases, leaving 8 bases between the germline ends. Germline V lookup: CDR1 SNHLY, CDR2 FYNNEI. The CDR3 nucleotides read TGTGCCAGCAGTGGTTTCGGGACCGGGGAGCTGTTTTTT. This gives the protein CASSGFGTGELFF.

This chain uses TRBV9 with TRBJ2-1; 8 bases are shared with TRBD2. CDR1 and CDR2 (germline): SGDLS, YYNGEE. With V trimmed by 0 bases and J by 5 bases, 16 bases remained unmatched. The CDR3 totals 19 residues. CDR3 DNA: TGTGCCAGCAGCGTAGGTAAGGTGGGGTGGACTAGCACGCACAATGAGCAGTTCTTC. Residues: CASSVGKVGWTSTHNEQFF.

The V call is TRBV7-9, the J call TRBJ2-3; 16 bases agree with TRBD2. Trimming at V came to 5 bases and at J to 4 bases, leaving 9 bases not matched to a gene. The length of the CDR3 is 18 residues. CDR1 SEHNR and CDR2 FQNEAQ come from the germline V gene (reference sequence). The CDR3 here is CASSPGTSGGARADTQYF. The CDR3 region has the DNA TGTGCCAGCAGCCCCGGGACTAGCGGGGGGGCTAGGGCAGATACGCAGTATTTT.

V and J are TRBV30 and TRBJ1-6; D is ambiguous. Germline V gene lookup returns CDR1 GTSNPN and CDR2 SVGIG (reference sequence). The CDR3 has 14 amino acids. Trimming cost V 0 bases and J 6 bases, with 9 bases left between them. The CDR3 sequence: CAWSVGQVNSPLHF. CDR3 coding DNA: TGTGCCTGGAGTGTGGGTCAGGTTAATTCACCCCTCCACTTT.

This chain links TRBV27 with TRBJ1-6; D remains ambiguous. Germline CDR1 and CDR2: MNHEY and SMNVEV (reference sequence). V lost 7 bases, J lost 15 bases, and 19 bases lay in between. The CDR3 sequence is 13 residues long. The CDR3 nucleotides are TGTGCCAGCACCAGTTTGTCAGGCCCCCTCCTCCACTTT. It yields the protein CASTSLSGPLLHF.

This clone was picked up one time. V gene TRBV4-1 combines with J gene TRBJ2-1; 8 positions match TRBD2. Germline assignment: CDR1 MGHRA and CDR2 YSYEKL. J was trimmed by 2 bases and V by 5 bases; bases with no gene match: 8. The CDR3 is 16 amino acids. This CDR3 reads CASSFRTSSPYNEQFF. For the CDR3, the DNA is TGCGCCAGCAGCTTCCGGACTAGCAGCCCCTACAATGAGCAGTTCTTC.

Only a few counts were recorded for this clone. This chain joins TRBV2 and TRBJ2-5; 7 nucleotides match TRBD1. Per germline, CDR1 SNHLY and CDR2 FYNNEI. The CDR3 totals 15 residues. After removal of 4 bases from V and 3 bases from J, the junction contained 8 bases not matched to a gene. Here the CDR3 DNA reads TGTGCCAGCAGTGGGGACAGCGTTACTAAAGAGACCCAGTACTTC. Translating gives CASSGDSVTKETQYF.

V is TRBV4-3 and J is TRBJ2-3; 15 bases are a match to TRBD2. This CDR3 has 16 amino acids. Trimming removed 4 bases from V and 5 bases from J; junction bases left unmatched: 4. Germline V gene sequence: CDR1 LGHNA, CDR2 YSLEER. CDR3 in DNA: TGCGCCAGCAGCCTGGGACTAGCGGGGGGTGGAGATACGCAGTATTTT. This sequence encodes CASSLGLAGGGDTQYF.

The table lists this clone with a count of one. V and J are TRBV2 and TRBJ2-3; 10 nucleotides agree with TRBD2. Germline assignment: CDR1 SNHLY and CDR2 FYNNEI. The CDR3 contains 14 residues. Losses at the gene ends were 8 bases for V and 4 bases for J; bases not matched to a gene: 6. This CDR3 reads CASLGTSVPDTQYF. For the CDR3, the DNA is TGTGCCAGCCTCGGGACTAGCGTTCCAGATACGCAGTATTTT.

The gene calls are TRBV7-2 and TRBJ2-7, with a tentative D call TRBD2 (7 bases). CDR1 is SGHTA and CDR2 is FQGNSA in the germline V gene. The V end lost 3 bases, the J end lost 4 bases, and 19 bases lay between the germline ends. This CDR3 region has 16 residues. This chain's CDR3 is CASSFIGGGPGYEQYF. Here the CDR3 DNA reads TGTGCCAGCAGCTTCATAGGGGGAGGGCCGGGGTACGAGCAGTACTTC.

The J gene is TRBJ2-2, the V gene TRBV4-2; D uncertain. Germline lookup yields CDR1 LGHNA and CDR2 YNFKEQ. The CDR3 spans 14 residues. The V end was cut by 3 bases, the J end by 1 base, with 6 bases between. The CDR3 region is CASSHQLNTGELFF. The CDR3 nucleotides read TGTGCCAGCAGCCACCAGTTGAACACCGGGGAGCTGTTTTTT.

The genes are TRBV2 and TRBJ1-2, with D possibly TRBD1 on 6 matching bases. The V gene's germline CDR1 is SNHLY and CDR2 FYNNEI. The germline V and J ends were trimmed by 1 base and 4 bases, with 10 bases remaining between them. The CDR3 spans 14 residues. DNA of the CDR3: TGTGCCAGCAGTGAAGTCCCAGGGGCCTATGGCTACACCTTC. This sequence encodes CASSEVPGAYGYTF. The variable domain in full, with the rest retrieved from reference TRBV2 and TRBJ1-2, is EPEVTQTPSHQVTQMGQEVILRCVPISNHLYFYWYRQILGQKVEFLVSFYNNEISEKSEIFDDQFSVERPDGSNFTLKIRSTKLEDSAMYFCASSEVPGAYGYTFGSGTRLTVV.

This chain connects TRBV3-1 (or the pseudogene TRBV3-2) to TRBJ1-3; D not resolved. The CDR3 runs 15 residues. Trimming took off 0 bases at V and 4 bases at J, with 10 bases between the two ends. Germline lookup yields CDR1 LGHDT and CDR2 YNNKEL (reference sequence). The CDR3 region is CASSQDRGRGNTIYF. The CDR3 DNA reads TGTGCCAGCAGCCAAGACCGGGGTAGGGGAAACACCATATATTTT.

The chain couples TRBV5-1 to TRBJ1-1, with D perhaps matching TRBD1 (5 bases). V dropped 0 bases and J dropped 3 bases, with 15 bases sitting between them. This CDR3 is 16 amino acids long. The germline V gene encodes CDR1 SGHRS and CDR2 YFSETQ. The CDR3 reads CASSLVGSGAHTEAFF. CDR3 bases: TGCGCCAGCAGCTTGGTCGGGTCTGGGGCTCACACTGAAGCTTTCTTT. The variable domain in full, with the rest retrieved from reference TRBV5-1 and TRBJ1-1, is KAGVTQTPRYLIKTRGQQVTLSCSPISGHRSVSWYQQTPGQGLQFLFEYFSETQRNKGNFPGRFSGRQFSNSRSEMNVSTLELGDSALYLCASSLVGSGAHTEAFFGQGTRLTVV.

This chain links TRBV7-3 with TRBJ2-1; D might be TRBD1 (5 bases). Germline-derived CDR1 and CDR2 are SGHTA and FQGTGA. The CDR3 loop spans 15 amino acids. Deletions cut 1 base from V and 5 bases from J, with 12 bases between. CDR3 bases: TGTGCCAGCAGCTTAAATCCAGGGTCCCACAATGAGCAGTTCTTC. This gives the protein CASSLNPGSHNEQFF.